A single sample gave rise to the 5 T cell receptor beta chains below, sequenced in a study of cytomegalovirus exposure and HLA in healthy donors. A multiplex PCR was run with 60 Vbeta primers and 13 Jbeta primers. Sequencing was performed with immunoSEQ multiplex PCR; in TCRdb, only in-frame clones are kept and a portion is missing. The data show about 120,000 clones, 79% seen once. Source material: PBMCs. These receptors originate from a man in his thirties or forties in good health and CMV-seropositive.

The J gene is TRBJ2-7, the V gene TRBV19; D gene unclear. CDR1 LNHDA and CDR2 SQIVND come from the germline V gene (reference sequence). CDR3 length: 14 residues. V dropped 6 bases and J dropped 6 bases, with 18 bases sitting between them. In nucleotides, the CDR3 is TGTGCCAGTAGGTACAGAGTTGGCCCGAGCGAGCAGTACTTC. Amino acid sequence: CASRYRVGPSEQYF. The full variable domain, completed using reference TRBV19 and TRBJ2-7, is DGGITQSPKYLFRKEGQNVTLSCEQNLNHDAMYWYRQDPGQGLRLIYYSQIVNDFQKGDIAEGYSVSREKKESFPLTVTSAQKNPTAFYLCASRYRVGPSEQYFGPGTRLTVT.

The V gene is TRBV7-3, the J gene TRBJ2-1; 11 bases are a match to TRBD2. Looked up from germline, CDR1 is SGHTA and CDR2 is FQGTGA. There are 22 residues in the CDR3. Trimming removed 1 base from V and 3 bases from J; junction bases left unmatched: 20. The DNA for the CDR3 is TGTGCCAGCAGCTTAAACTCCTACCCCCAGGAGCTAGCGGGAGGCTACTACAATGAGCAGTTCTTC. Protein: CASSLNSYPQELAGGYYNEQFF.

V is TRBV6-6 and J is TRBJ2-1; 7 bases are shared with TRBD2. CDR1 and CDR2 (germline): MNHNY, SVGAGI (reference sequence). This CDR3 is built from 15 residues. V lost 2 bases to trimming and J lost 2 bases; unmatched junction nucleotides: 3. The CDR3 DNA follows: TGTGCCAGCAGTTACGGAGCGGGAACCTACAATGAGCAGTTCTTC. This gives the protein CASSYGAGTYNEQFF.

The chain employs TRBV5-5 and TRBJ2-7; TRBD1 aligns across 10 bases. Looked up from germline, CDR1 is SGHKS and CDR2 is YYEKEE (reference sequence). V shed 7 bases and J 2 bases; nucleotides not matched to a gene: 9. The CDR3 length is 15 residues. CDR3 sequence: CASGAGTGATYEQYF. The DNA of the CDR3 is TGTGCCAGCGGCGCCGGGACAGGGGCAACCTACGAGCAGTACTTC.

The chain links TRBV28 to TRBJ2-5, with 12 bases lining up with TRBD2. Per germline, CDR1 MDHEN and CDR2 SYDVKM. The CDR3 has 17 amino acids. Losses at the gene ends were 2 bases for V and 2 bases for J; bases not matched to a gene: 6. The chain's CDR3 is CASSLMLAGGLQETQYF. The CDR3 bases are TGTGCCAGCAGTTTAATGCTAGCGGGAGGGCTTCAAGAGACCCAGTACTTC.